This T cell receptor beta chain was sequenced during a study of monozygotic twins with inflammatory bowel disease. As for this clonotype: The antigen is unknown.

Study-level points and caveats: A single strong IBD-associated signal or clonotype was not supported by the findings. Fewer clonotypes were shared with others by IBD patients than by healthy twins, especially with disease activity. Among patients, repertoires may have gained variability from differing immunosuppressive treatments.

TCRdb reprocessed the 5' RACE reads and keeps a single row for each CDR3 protein, giving no DNA. Its table records about 110,000 distinct CDR3 sequences. The CDR3 extends over 16 amino acids. Germline values: CDR1 DFQATT, CDR2 SNEGSKA (reference sequence). The sequenced sample was blood. The receptor was derived from a human donor with ulcerative colitis or Crohn's disease, or a healthy co-twin of an affected twin (not recorded which). The chain joins TRBV20-1 to TRBJ2-2; the TCRdb call, TRBD1, lacks DNA for checking. The CDR3 protein is CSAKMPSGTDTGELFF.